This T cell receptor (beta chain) was retrieved from a study of control samples from healthy donors and cancer patients. Profiled with immunoSEQ multiplex PCR; TCRdb holds only in-frame clones, not every one. Here the sample spans some 120,000 clones, around 90% being singletons. In the case of this clone: This CDR3 is also generated by other DNA sequences in the sample.

The source of this sequence is a man younger than 35 in good health. The source material was blood.

CDR3 nucleotide sequence: TGTGCCAGCAGTGAACAGGGGGTAGGGGAAAAACTGTTTTTT. It translates to CASSEQGVGEKLFF. The chain combines TRBV6-1 with TRBJ1-4; 7 bases align to TRBD1. This CDR3 comprises 14 residues. Germline trimming cut 2 bases from V and 8 bases from J; bases unmatched to any gene: 5. Germline CDR1 and CDR2: MNHNS and SASEGT.